The source of this TCR beta chain is a study of blood T cell repertoires in COVID-19. Germline V gene lookup returns CDR1 SEHNR and CDR2 FQNEAQ (reference sequence). This CDR3 is built from 14 residues. The V gene lost 5 bases and the J gene lost 8 bases, with 16 bases spanning the gap. Authors' processing steps: Amplification from reference gene primers served as the basis for estimated nucleated cell counts. Libraries were prepared by immunoSEQ multiplex PCR; TCRdb keeps only in-frame clonotypes and omits some of them. The D gene and trimming were derived from the DNA, and the V and J assignments and clone size from that table. The profile covers approximately 77,000 clones, with approximately 85% appearing a single time and roughly 9.6% taken by the ten largest.

This sequence joins TRBV7-9 and TRBJ2-1, with no clear D. This clonotype originated in a man over 45 with COVID-19, enrolled during active disease. Sequenced input: peripheral blood. Written as DNA, the CDR3 is TGTGCCAGCAGCCCCGGGTTCCATTTGGATGAGCAGTTCTTC. Its protein is CASSPGFHLDEQFF.